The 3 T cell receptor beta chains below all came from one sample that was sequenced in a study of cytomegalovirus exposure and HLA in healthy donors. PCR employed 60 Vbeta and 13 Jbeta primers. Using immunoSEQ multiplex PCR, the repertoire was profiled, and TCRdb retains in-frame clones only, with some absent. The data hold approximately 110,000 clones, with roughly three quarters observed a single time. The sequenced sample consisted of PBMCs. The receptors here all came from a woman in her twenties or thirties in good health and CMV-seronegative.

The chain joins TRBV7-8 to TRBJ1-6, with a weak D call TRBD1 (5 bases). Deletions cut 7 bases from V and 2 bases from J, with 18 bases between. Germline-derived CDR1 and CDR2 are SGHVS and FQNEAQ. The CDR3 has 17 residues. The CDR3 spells CASTSEPLTAYNSPLHF. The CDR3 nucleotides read TGTGCCAGCACCTCAGAGCCGTTGACAGCCTATAATTCACCCCTCCACTTT.

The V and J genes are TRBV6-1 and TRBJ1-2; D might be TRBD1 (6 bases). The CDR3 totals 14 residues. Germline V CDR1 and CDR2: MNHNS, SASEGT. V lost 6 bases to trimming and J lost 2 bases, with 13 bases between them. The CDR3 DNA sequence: TGTGCCAGCAGATTGGGACACATCAACTATGGCTACACCTTC. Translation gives CASRLGHINYGYTF.

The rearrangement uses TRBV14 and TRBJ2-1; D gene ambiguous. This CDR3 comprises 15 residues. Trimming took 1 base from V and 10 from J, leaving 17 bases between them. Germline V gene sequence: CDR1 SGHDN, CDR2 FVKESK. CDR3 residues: CASSQVLEFGGEQFF. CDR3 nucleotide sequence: TGTGCCAGCAGCCAAGTGTTAGAGTTCGGCGGCGAGCAGTTCTTC.